This T cell receptor (beta chain) stems from a study of cytotoxic CD8 clonotypes in ibrutinib-treated CLL. Study summary: The average sample held roughly 250,000 productive templates and fewer than 100,000 productive rearrangements.

Findings of the study overall: Elevated clonality accompanied ibrutinib response, with a return toward baseline values at progression.

As concerns this clone: Its target is not known.

Generated by immunoSEQ multiplex PCR, the TCRdb table keeps only in-frame clones and is missing some. The sample holds hundreds of thousands of clones, 70% seen once. Germline CDR1 MNHNS, CDR2 SASEGT. The germline V and J ends were trimmed by 5 bases and 5 bases, with 14 bases remaining between them. The CDR3 loop spans 14 amino acids. The V gene is TRBV6-1, the J gene TRBJ2-3, with D possibly TRBD2 on 6 matching bases. The sample consisted of PBMCs, taken after 12 months of ibrutinib treatment. This receptor was taken from a human donor with chronic lymphocytic leukemia. CDR3 region: CASSLGTPKDTQYF. The CDR3 DNA is TGTGCCAGCAGTCTGGGGACTCCCAAAGATACGCAGTATTTT.